A selection of T cell receptor beta chains follows, all from one sample in a study of blood T cell repertoires in COVID-19. Here immunoSEQ multiplex PCR was the method, and the copy in TCRdb shows in-frame clones only, minus some. The repertoire holds 350,000 to 400,000 clones, with about 90% as singletons. The sequencing input was PBMCs or T cells enriched from blood (not recorded which). Receptor source: a woman under 40 who had recovered from COVID-19. Each CDR3 is given with its conserved first and last residue. The order of the fields is V gene, clone size, CDR3 protein. Clone size is not always given. Where it is, it says once, few, many or a class for expanded clones.

TRBV27 - CASSLSTGLGYTF
TRBV28 - CASSFFTGANTEAFF
TRBV30 - CAWRRGIGEQYF
TRBV4-2 - CASSQEGLGVEEQYF
TRBV19 - CASSPSTGRNEQFF
TRBV4-1 - CASSPSSGRNSYEQYF
TRBV5-1 few CASSFGATSGDTQYF
TRBV3-1/TRBV3-2 - CASSRRATSGFDEQFF
TRBV30 - CAWSVRVNYGYTF
TRBV11-2 - CASSPYGQQNEKLFF
TRBV6-5 - CASRMTGGNQPQHF
TRBV5-1 - CASSFGTANTEAFF
TRBV18 - CASSGDRGEKLFF
TRBV30 - CAWGQYNSPLHF
TRBV24-1 once CATSDPQKEQGAKNIQYF